The 13 T cell receptor beta chains presented below share a single source sample, sequenced in a study of blood T cell repertoires in COVID-19. Clones were read by immunoSEQ multiplex PCR, and TCRdb kept only the in-frame ones, dropping some. The sample has 200,000 to 250,000 clones; over 70% are singletons. The sequenced material came from peripheral blood. The receptors were sampled from a woman in her 70s with acute or convalescent COVID-19.

V is TRBV6-1 and J is TRBJ1-2; 8 bases line up with TRBD1. The germline V gene has CDR1 MNHNS and CDR2 SASEGT. V shed 6 bases, J shed 3 bases, and the junction held 3 bases outside the gene matches. The CDR3 contains 13 residues. DNA of the CDR3: TGTGCCAGCAGGGACAGGGTTGACTATGGCTACACCTTC. This encodes CASRDRVDYGYTF.

About this clone itself: At one of its ends the junction is not consistent with the germline gene, which may arise from a read error. V gene TRBV25-1 combines with J gene TRBJ2-5; 8 bases are shared with TRBD2. Germline CDR1 is MGHDK and CDR2 is SYGVNS. CDR3 length: 14 residues. DNA for the CDR3: TGTGCCCGCAGTGAACCGGGGGGGGGAGAGACCCAGTACTTC. Amino acid sequence: CARSEPGGGETQYF.

This chain links TRBV7-2 with TRBJ2-1; a possible D gene is TRBD1 (8 bases). CDR1 SGHTA and CDR2 FQGNSA come from the germline V gene. The CDR3 consists of 16 residues. V shed 4 bases and J shed 7 bases, with 20 bases lying between them. The CDR3 sequence is CASSYYRGGSRNEQFF. CDR3 DNA sequence: TGTGCCAGCAGCTACTACAGGGGGGGTTCGAGGAATGAGCAGTTCTTC.

The chain combines TRBV13 with TRBJ2-6, with a weak D call TRBD2 (6 bases). Germline values: CDR1 PRHDT, CDR2 FYEKMQ (reference sequence). This CDR3 comprises 16 residues. V was shortened by 3 bases and J by 0 bases, with 9 bases between the two germline ends. DNA of the CDR3: TGTGCCAGCAGCTTGGGACTGACCTCTGGGGCCAACGTCCTGACTTTC. Translating gives CASSLGLTSGANVLTF.

In this sample, this clone turned up a few times. The rearrangement links TRBV7-9 to TRBJ1-2; D is undetermined. The germline CDR1 and CDR2 sequences are SEHNR and FQNEAQ (reference sequence). Trimming shortened V by 5 bases and J by 6 bases, and 19 bases separated the two germline ends. The CDR3 has 15 residues. The CDR3 DNA reads as TGTGCCAGCAGCCCCTCTGGACCATCCGGGGATGGCTACACCTTC. Translating gives CASSPSGPSGDGYTF.

The V call is TRBV6-5, the J call TRBJ1-2; no firm D call. The CDR3 is made up of 12 amino acids. Germline-derived CDR1 and CDR2 are MNHEY and SVGAGI. The V gene lost 7 bases and the J gene lost 7 bases, with 13 bases spanning the gap. The DNA for the CDR3 is TGTGCCAGCACCTCTACGACGGGTGGCTACACCTTC. It yields the protein CASTSTTGGYTF.

This clone has only one observation. The rearrangement links TRBV9 to TRBJ2-1; D is perhaps TRBD2 (7 bases). Germline CDR1 is SGDLS and CDR2 is YYNGEE. V was cut by 3 bases and J by 4 bases, with 17 bases left in between. The CDR3 loop spans 16 amino acids. The CDR3 region has the DNA TGTGCCAGCAGCGCTTGGGGGGGCCCGGAGTACAATGAGCAGTTCTTC. Its translation: CASSAWGGPEYNEQFF.

This clone appeared a single time. This chain uses TRBV9 with TRBJ2-1; 16 bases are a match to TRBD2. The ends lost 2 bases at V and 7 bases at J; junction bases unmatched: 6. Germline V lookup: CDR1 SGDLS, CDR2 YYNGEE. The CDR3 spans 17 residues. CDR3 nucleotides: TGTGCCAGCAGCGTTGGGACTAGCGGGGGGGCCGGGAATGAGCAGTTCTTC. It encodes CASSVGTSGGAGNEQFF.

The chain combines TRBV15 with TRBJ2-3, with TRBD2 matching 9 bases. Germline lookup yields CDR1 LNHNV and CDR2 YYDKDF (reference sequence). The V and J ends lost 5 bases and 5 bases, in that order; junction bases with no gene match: 17. CDR3 length equals 18 residues. This CDR3 reads CATSALESGGSRRDTQYF. In nucleotides, the CDR3 is TGTGCCACCAGCGCCCTGGAGAGCGGGGGGTCCCGTCGAGATACGCAGTATTTT.

This clone was found a few times. This chain connects TRBV30 to TRBJ1-1; no reliable D call. The CDR3 runs 13 residues. V lost 2 bases and J 2 bases, leaving 9 bases between the germline ends. CDR1 is GTSNPN and CDR2 is SVGIG in the germline V gene (reference sequence). The CDR3 DNA reads as TGTGCCTGGAGTCCGGGTATTAACACTGAAGCTTTCTTT. This translates into CAWSPGINTEAFF.

V and J are TRBV10-3 and TRBJ2-3; TRBD1 agrees at 7 bases. J was trimmed by 7 bases and V by 0 bases; bases with no gene match: 1. CDR3 length: 13 amino acids. CDR1 is ENHRY, CDR2 SYGVKD, per germline. CDR3 DNA: TGTGCCATCAGTGAGTCGGGACAGCATACGCAGTATTTT. This translates into CAISESGQHTQYF.

The rearrangement joins TRBV6-2 or TRBV6-3 to TRBJ2-5, with 10 nucleotides matching TRBD1. The germline V gene encodes CDR1 MNHEY and CDR2 SVGEGT. V was pared by 6 bases and J by 5 bases, with 12 bases of the junction left unmatched. The CDR3 totals 16 residues. The DNA of the CDR3 is TGTGCCAGCAGCCGCGGGACAGGGGAGGTTTGGGAGACCCAGTACTTC. As protein: CASSRGTGEVWETQYF.

The chain joins TRBV3-1 (or the pseudogene TRBV3-2) to TRBJ1-2, with a tentative D call TRBD1 (5 bases). CDR3 length: 14 amino acids. In germline, CDR1 is LGHDT, CDR2 YNNKEL (reference sequence). The V and J ends lost 1 base and 4 bases respectively, with 10 bases between them. The CDR3 here is CASSQGQHSYGYTF. In DNA, the CDR3 is TGTGCCAGCAGCCAAGGACAGCATAGCTATGGCTACACCTTC.